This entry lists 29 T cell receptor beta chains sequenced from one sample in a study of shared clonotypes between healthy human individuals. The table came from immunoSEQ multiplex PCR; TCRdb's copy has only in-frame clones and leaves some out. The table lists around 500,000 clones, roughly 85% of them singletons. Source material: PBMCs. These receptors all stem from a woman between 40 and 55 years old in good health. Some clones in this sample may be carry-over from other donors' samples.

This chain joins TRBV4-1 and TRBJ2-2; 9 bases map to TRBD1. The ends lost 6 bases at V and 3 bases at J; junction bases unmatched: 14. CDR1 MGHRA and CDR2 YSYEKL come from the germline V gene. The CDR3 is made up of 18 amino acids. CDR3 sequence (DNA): TGCGCCAGCAGAACAGGGGGCGGAGGGGTCCGGCACACCGGGGAGCTGTTTTTT. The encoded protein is CASRTGGGGVRHTGELFF.

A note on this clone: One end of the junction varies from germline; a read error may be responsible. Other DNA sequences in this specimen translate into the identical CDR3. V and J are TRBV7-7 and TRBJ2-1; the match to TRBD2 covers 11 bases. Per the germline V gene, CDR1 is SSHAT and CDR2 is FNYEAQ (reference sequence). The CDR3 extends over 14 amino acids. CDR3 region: CASSLAGGYNEQFF. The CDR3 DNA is TGTGCTAGCAGCTTAGCGGGAGGGTACAATGAGCAGTTCTTC.

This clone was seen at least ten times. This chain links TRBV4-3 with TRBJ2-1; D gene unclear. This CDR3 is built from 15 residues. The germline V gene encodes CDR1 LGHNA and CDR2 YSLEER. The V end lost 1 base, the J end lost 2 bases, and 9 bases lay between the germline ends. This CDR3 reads CASSQGPGTYNEQFF. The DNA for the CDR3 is TGCGCCAGCAGCCAAGGACCAGGAACCTACAATGAGCAGTTCTTC.

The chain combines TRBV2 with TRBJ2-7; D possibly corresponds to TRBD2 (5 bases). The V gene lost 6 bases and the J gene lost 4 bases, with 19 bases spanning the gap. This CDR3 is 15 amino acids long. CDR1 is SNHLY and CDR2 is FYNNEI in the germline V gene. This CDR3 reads CASRAYQEALYEQYF. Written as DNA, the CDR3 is TGTGCCAGCAGGGCTTACCAGGAGGCCCTATACGAGCAGTACTTC. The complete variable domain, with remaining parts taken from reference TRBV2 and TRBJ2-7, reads EPEVTQTPSHQVTQMGQEVILRCVPISNHLYFYWYRQILGQKVEFLVSFYNNEISEKSEIFDDQFSVERPDGSNFTLKIRSTKLEDSAMYFCASRAYQEALYEQYFGPGTRLTVT.

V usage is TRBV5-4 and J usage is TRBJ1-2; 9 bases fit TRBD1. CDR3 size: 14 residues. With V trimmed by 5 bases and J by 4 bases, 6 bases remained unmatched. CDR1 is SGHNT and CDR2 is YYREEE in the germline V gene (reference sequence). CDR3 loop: CASSSQGASYGYTF. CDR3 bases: TGTGCCAGCAGTTCACAGGGGGCCAGCTATGGCTACACCTTC.

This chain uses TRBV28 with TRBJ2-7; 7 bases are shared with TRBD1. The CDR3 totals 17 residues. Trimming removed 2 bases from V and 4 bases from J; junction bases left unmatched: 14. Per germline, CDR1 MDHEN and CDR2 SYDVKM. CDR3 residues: CASSLEPVPGQSYEQYF. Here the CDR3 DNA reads TGTGCCAGCAGTTTAGAACCAGTCCCGGGACAGTCATACGAGCAGTACTTC.

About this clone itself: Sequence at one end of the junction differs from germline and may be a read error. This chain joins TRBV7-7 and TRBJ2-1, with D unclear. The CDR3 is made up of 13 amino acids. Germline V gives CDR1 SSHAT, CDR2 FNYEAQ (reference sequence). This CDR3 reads CASSLGRNNEQFF. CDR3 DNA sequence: TGTGCTAGCAGCTTAGGACGAAACAATGAGCAGTTCTTC.

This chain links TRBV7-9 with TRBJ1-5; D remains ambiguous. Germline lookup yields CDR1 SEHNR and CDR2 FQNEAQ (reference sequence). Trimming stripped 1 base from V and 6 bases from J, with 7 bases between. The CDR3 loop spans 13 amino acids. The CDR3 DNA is TGTGCCAGCAGCTTAGAGAGTCGTCAGCCCCAGCATTTT. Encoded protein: CASSLESRQPQHF.

The CDR3 DNA reads as TGCGCCAGCAGCCTCACCCCGACAGGCATTATGAACACTGAAGCTTTCTTT. As protein: CASSLTPTGIMNTEAFF. The V and J genes are TRBV4-3 and TRBJ1-1; possible D gene TRBD1, 6 bases. The CDR3 sequence is 17 residues long. Germline lookup yields CDR1 LGHNA and CDR2 YSLEER. Trimming left V 4 bases short and J 0 bases short, with 18 bases between.

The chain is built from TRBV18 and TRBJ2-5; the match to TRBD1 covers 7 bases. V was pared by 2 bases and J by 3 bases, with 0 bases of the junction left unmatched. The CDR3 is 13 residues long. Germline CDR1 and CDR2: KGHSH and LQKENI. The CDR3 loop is CASSPGQEETQYF. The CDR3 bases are TGTGCCAGCTCACCAGGACAGGAAGAGACCCAGTACTTC.

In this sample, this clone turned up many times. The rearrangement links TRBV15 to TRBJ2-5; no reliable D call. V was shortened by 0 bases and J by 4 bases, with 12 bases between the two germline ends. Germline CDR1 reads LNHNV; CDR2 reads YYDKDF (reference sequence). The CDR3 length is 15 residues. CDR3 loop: CATSRDPLGAETQYF. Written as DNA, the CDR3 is TGTGCCACCAGCAGAGATCCCCTGGGCGCAGAGACCCAGTACTTC.

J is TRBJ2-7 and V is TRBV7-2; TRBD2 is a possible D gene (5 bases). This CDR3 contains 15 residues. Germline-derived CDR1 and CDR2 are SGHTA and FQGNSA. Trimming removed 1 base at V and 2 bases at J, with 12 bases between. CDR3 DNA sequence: TGTGCCAGCAGCTTAGACCGGGGTCCTCCCTACGAGCAGTACTTC. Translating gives CASSLDRGPPYEQYF.

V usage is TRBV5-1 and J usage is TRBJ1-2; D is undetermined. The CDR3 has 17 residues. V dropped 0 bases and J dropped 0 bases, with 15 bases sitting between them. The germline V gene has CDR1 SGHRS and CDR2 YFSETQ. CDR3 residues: CASSLGTGIRANYGYTF. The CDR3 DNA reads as TGCGCCAGCAGCTTGGGTACCGGGATCCGGGCTAACTATGGCTACACCTTC.

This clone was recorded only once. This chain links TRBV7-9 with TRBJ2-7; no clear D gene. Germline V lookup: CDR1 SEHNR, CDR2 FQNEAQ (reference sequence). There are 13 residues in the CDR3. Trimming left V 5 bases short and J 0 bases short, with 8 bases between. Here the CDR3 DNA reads TGTGCCAGCAGCGCCCCGAGCTCCTACGAGCAGTACTTC. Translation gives CASSAPSSYEQYF.

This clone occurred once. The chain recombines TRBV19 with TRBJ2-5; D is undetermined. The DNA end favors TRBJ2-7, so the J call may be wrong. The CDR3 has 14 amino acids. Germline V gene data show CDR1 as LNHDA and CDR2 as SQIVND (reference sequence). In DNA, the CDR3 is TGTGCCAGTAGTACTTTGCTCACATGGGACGAGCAGTACTTC. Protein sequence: CASSTLLTWDEQYF.

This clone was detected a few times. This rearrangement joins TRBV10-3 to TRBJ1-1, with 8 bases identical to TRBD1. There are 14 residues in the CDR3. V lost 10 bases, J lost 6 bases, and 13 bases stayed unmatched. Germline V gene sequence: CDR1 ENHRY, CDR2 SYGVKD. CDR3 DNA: TGTGCCACCAGGGGGAGACAGGGGCAACCTGAAGCTTTCTTT. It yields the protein CATRGRQGQPEAFF.

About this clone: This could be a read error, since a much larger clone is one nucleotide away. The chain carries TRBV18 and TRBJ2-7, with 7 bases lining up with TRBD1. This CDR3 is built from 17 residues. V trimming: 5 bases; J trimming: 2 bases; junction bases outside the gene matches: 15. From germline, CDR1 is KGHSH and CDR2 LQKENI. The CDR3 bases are TGTGCCAGCTCAAGACAGTCCCAGGGACAGCCAACCTACGAGCAGTACTTC. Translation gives CASSRQSQGQPTYEQYF.

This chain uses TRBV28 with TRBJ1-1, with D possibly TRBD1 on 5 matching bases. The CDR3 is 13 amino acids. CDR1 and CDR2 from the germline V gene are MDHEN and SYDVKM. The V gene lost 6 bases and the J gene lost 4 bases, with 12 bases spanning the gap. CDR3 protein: CASRQGFGTEAFF. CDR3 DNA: TGTGCCAGCAGGCAGGGTTTTGGCACTGAAGCTTTCTTT.

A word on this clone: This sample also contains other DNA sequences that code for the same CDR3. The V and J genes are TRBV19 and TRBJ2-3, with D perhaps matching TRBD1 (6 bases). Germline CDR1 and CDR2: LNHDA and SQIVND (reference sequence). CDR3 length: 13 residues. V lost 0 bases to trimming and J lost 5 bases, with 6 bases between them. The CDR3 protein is CASSIEGGDTQYF. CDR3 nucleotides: TGTGCCAGTAGTATAGAAGGGGGAGATACGCAGTATTTT.

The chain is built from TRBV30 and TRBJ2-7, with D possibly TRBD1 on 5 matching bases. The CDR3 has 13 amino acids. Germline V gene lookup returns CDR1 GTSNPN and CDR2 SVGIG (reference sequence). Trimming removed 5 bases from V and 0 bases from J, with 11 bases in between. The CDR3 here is CAWQGINSYEQYF. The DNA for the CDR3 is TGTGCCTGGCAGGGAATTAACTCCTACGAGCAGTACTTC. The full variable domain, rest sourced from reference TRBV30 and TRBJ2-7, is SQTIHQWPATLVQPVGSPLSLECTVEGTSNPNLYWYRQAAGRGLQLLFYSVGIGQISSEVPQNLSASRPQDRQFILSSKKLLLSDSGFYLCAWQGINSYEQYFGPGTRLTVT.

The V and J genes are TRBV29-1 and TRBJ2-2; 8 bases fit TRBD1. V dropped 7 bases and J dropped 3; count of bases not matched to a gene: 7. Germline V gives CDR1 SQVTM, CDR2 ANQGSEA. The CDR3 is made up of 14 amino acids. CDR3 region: CSARVTGDTGELFF. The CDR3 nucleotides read TGCAGCGCGCGGGTGACAGGGGACACCGGGGAGCTGTTTTTT.

The chain's CDR3 is CASSGFQFNYGYTF. The CDR3 DNA reads TGTGCCAGCAGCGGGTTTCAGTTCAACTATGGCTACACCTTC. The V and J genes are TRBV28 and TRBJ1-2, with unresolved D. The CDR3 loop spans 14 amino acids. Trimming cost V 6 bases and J 2 bases, with 13 bases left between them. Germline values: CDR1 MDHEN, CDR2 SYDVKM.

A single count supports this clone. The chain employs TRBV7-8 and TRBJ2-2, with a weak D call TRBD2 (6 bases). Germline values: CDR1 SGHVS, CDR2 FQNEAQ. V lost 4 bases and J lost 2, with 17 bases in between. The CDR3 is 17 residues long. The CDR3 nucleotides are TGTGCCAGCAGCTGGGGACTCAGGATTAAAAACACCGGGGAGCTGTTTTTT. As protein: CASSWGLRIKNTGELFF.

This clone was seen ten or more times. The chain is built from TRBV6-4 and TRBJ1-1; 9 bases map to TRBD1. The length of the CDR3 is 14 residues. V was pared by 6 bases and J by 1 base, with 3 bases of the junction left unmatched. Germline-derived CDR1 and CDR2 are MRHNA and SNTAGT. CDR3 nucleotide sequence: TGTGCCAGCAGACAGGACAGGGGGAACACTGAAGCTTTCTTT. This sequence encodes CASRQDRGNTEAFF.

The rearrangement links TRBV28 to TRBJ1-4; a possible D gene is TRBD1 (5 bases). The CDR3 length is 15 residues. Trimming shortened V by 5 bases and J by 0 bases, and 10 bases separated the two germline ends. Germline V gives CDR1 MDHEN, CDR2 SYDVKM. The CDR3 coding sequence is TGTGCCAGCAGTCCCATGACAGCAACTAATGAAAAACTGTTTTTT. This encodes CASSPMTATNEKLFF.

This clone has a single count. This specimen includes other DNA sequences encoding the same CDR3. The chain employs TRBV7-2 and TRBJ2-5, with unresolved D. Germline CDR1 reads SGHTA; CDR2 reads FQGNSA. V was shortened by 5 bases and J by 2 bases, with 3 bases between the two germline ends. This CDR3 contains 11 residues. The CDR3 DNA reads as TGTGCCAGCAGCGAGCAAGAGACCCAGTACTTC. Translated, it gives CASSEQETQYF.

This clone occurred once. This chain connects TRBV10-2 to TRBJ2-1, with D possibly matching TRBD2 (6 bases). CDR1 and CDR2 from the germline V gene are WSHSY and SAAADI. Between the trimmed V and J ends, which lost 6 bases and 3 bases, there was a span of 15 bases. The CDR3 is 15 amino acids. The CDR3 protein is CASSDVGGLYNEQFF. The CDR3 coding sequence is TGCGCCAGCAGCGATGTTGGGGGACTCTACAATGAGCAGTTCTTC.

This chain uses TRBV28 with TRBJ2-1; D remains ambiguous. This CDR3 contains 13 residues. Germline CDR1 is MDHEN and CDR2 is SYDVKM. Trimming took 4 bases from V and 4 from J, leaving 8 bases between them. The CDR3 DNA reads TGTGCCAGCAGTTGGACCATTTACAATGAGCAGTTCTTC. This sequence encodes CASSWTIYNEQFF.

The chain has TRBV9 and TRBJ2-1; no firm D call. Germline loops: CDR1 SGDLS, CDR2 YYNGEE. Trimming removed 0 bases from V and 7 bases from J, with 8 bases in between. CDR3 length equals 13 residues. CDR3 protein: CASSVGSVNEQFF. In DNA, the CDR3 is TGTGCCAGCAGCGTAGGGTCCGTGAATGAGCAGTTCTTC.